Included here is one T cell receptor (beta chain) sequence, with context. Its matching antigen is unknown. Both 60 Vbeta primers and 13 Jbeta primers went into the PCR. Profiled with immunoSEQ multiplex PCR; TCRdb holds only in-frame clones, not every one. The sample lists about 65,000 clones, approximately 80% seen once, with about 3% in the top ten. These data originate in a study of cytomegalovirus exposure and HLA in healthy donors. The study, taken as a whole, reports: Available immune exposure information covered CMV serostatus only. A prior analysis recorded that most TCR beta V segments were productive about 87% or about 30% of the time.

The trim removed 2 bases at V and 7 bases at J, leaving 10 bases unmatched. In germline, CDR1 is MGHRA, CDR2 YSYEKL. The CDR3 consists of 16 residues. The sequence came from a girl aged 5-17 years in good health and CMV-seropositive. The chain carries TRBV4-1 and TRBJ1-5; 8 positions match TRBD1. Sequencing was done on a sample of PBMCs. CDR3 sequence (DNA): TGCGCCAGCAGCCAAACGTCACCAGGGGGCCGACAGCCCCAGCATTTT. This translates into CASSQTSPGGRQPQHF.